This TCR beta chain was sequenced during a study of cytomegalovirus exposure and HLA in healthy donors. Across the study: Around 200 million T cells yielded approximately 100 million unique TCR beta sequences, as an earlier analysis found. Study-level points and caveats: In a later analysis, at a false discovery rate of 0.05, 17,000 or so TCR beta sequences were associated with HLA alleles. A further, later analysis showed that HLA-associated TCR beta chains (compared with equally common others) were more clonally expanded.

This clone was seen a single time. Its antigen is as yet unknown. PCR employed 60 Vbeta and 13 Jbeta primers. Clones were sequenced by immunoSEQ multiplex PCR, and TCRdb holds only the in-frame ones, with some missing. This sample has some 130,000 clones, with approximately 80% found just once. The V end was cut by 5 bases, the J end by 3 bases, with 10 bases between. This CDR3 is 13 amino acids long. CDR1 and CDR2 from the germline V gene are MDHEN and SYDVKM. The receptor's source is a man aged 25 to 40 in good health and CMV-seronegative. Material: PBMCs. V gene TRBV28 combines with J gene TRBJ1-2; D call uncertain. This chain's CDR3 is CASSRQVDYGYTF. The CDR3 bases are TGTGCCAGCAGTCGGCAGGTAGACTATGGCTACACCTTC.